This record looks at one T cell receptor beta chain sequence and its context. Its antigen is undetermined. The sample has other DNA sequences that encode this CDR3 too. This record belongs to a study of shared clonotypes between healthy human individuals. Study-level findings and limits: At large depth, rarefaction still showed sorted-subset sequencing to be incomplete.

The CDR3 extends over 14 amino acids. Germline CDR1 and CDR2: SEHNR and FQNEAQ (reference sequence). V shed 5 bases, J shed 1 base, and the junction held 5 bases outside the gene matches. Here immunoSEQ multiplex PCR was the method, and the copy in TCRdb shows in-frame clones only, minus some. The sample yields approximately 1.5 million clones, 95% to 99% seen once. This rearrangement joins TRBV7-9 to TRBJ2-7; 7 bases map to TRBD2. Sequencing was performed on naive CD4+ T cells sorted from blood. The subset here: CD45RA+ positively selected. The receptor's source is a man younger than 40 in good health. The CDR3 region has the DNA TGTGCCAGCAGCCCTTCGGGGGGATCCTACGAGCAGTACTTC. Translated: CASSPSGGSYEQYF.